This is a list of T cell receptor beta chains from one sample in a study of shared clonotypes between healthy human individuals. Clones were sequenced by immunoSEQ multiplex PCR, and TCRdb holds only the in-frame ones, with some missing. Of roughly 1,800,000 clones in the sample, just under 95% are singletons; the top ten hold around 1%. The specimen sequenced was naive CD8+ T cells sorted from blood. The receptors were sampled from a man aged 18 to 35 in good health. CDR3s include the opening cysteine and the closing phenylalanine or tryptophan. D genes are given only for firm matches. Part of the rows lack a size; the others show once, few, many or a class for expanded clones.

v_gene	abundance	d_gene	len	j_gene	CDR3aa	CDR3nt
TRBV4-3	once	-	13	TRBJ1-2	CASSLGGNYGYTF	TGCGCCAGCAGCCTAGGGGGGAACTATGGCTACACCTTC
TRBV6-5	once	-	16	TRBJ1-3	CASSYDGRSSGNTIYF	TGTGCCAGCAGTTACGACGGACGAAGCTCTGGAAACACCATATATTTT
TRBV14	-	-	14	TRBJ2-7	CASSQVGVAYEQYF	TGTGCCAGCAGCCAAGTCGGGGTCGCCTACGAGCAGTACTTC
TRBV6-6	-	-	14	TRBJ2-5	CASSARLVDETQYF	TGTGCCAGCTCTGCCCGACTAGTCGATGAGACCCAGTACTTC
TRBV5-1	-	-	16	TRBJ2-1	CASSLGTSLDYNEQFF	TGCGCCAGCAGCTTAGGTACGTCACTAGACTACAATGAGCAGTTCTTC
TRBV2	-	TRBD1	15	TRBJ1-2	CASSDAWDRNEGYTF	TGTGCCAGCAGTGACGCGTGGGACAGGAATGAAGGCTACACCTTC
TRBV18	-	TRBD1	15	TRBJ2-7	CASSPQQGDSYEQYF	TGTGCCAGCTCACCACAACAGGGGGACTCCTACGAGCAGTACTTC
TRBV27	-	-	13	TRBJ1-5	CASGAGYNQPQHF	TGTGCCAGTGGAGCGGGCTATAATCAGCCCCAGCATTTT
TRBV5-4	-	-	12	TRBJ1-2	CASSLNRDGYTF	TGTGCCAGCAGCTTGAACAGAGATGGCTACACCTTC
TRBV5-5	-	TRBD2	14	TRBJ2-7	CATAWAGGSYEQYF	TGTGCTACTGCTTGGGCGGGAGGATCCTACGAGCAGTACTTC
TRBV28	-	-	13	TRBJ2-1	CASSFAKRDEQFF	TGTGCCAGCAGTTTTGCAAAAAGGGATGAGCAGTTCTTC
TRBV27	-	-	12	TRBJ2-7	CASSFRGHEQYF	TGTGCCAGCAGTTTCAGAGGCCACGAGCAGTACTTC
TRBV5-8	-	-	12	TRBJ2-1	CASSFQGNEQFF	TGTGCCAGCAGCTTCCAGGGTAATGAGCAGTTCTTC
TRBV7-8	-	-	15	TRBJ1-4	CASSLVGRENEKLFF	TGTGCCAGCAGCTTAGTCGGGCGGGAAAATGAAAAACTGTTTTTT
TRBV16	-	-	15	TRBJ1-6	CASSQGPGRNSPLHF	TGTGCCAGCAGCCAAGGCCCAGGGCGCAATTCACCCCTCCACTTT
TRBV4-1	once	TRBD2	15	TRBJ2-7	CASSQTSGRLYEQYF	TGCGCCAGCAGCCAAACTAGCGGGAGGTTATACGAGCAGTACTTC
TRBV6-6	once	-	14	TRBJ2-1	CASSYTAGDNEQFF	TGTGCCAGCAGTTATACAGCGGGTGACAATGAGCAGTTCTTC
TRBV4-1	-	TRBD2	17	TRBJ2-1	CASSQDGERDSYNEQFF	TGCGCCAGCAGCCAAGATGGAGAGCGGGACTCCTACAATGAGCAGTTCTTC
TRBV4-3	-	-	13	TRBJ2-7	CASSQAPSYEQYF	TGCGCCAGCAGCCAAGCCCCCAGTTACGAGCAGTACTTC
TRBV30	few	-	13	TRBJ1-1	CAWEQHENTEAFF	TGTGCCTGGGAACAACACGAGAACACTGAAGCTTTCTTT
TRBV10-3	once	TRBD2	15	TRBJ2-5	CAIITTSGGAPTQYF	TGTGCCATCATTACAACTAGCGGGGGGGCCCCGACCCAGTACTTC
TRBV9	-	-	14	TRBJ2-5	CASSVGGLWETQYF	TGTGCCAGCAGCGTGGGCGGCCTTTGGGAGACCCAGTACTTC
TRBV6-5	-	TRBD2	14	TRBJ2-7	CASSSSGGTYEQYF	TGTGCCAGCAGTTCAAGCGGGGGTACCTACGAGCAGTACTTC
TRBV27	-	-	14	TRBJ1-1	CASSKREAITEAFF	TGTGCCAGCAGTAAGAGGGAGGCGATCACTGAAGCTTTCTTT
TRBV7-2	-	TRBD1	14	TRBJ2-7	CASSRDSYSYEQYF	TGTGCCAGCAGTAGGGACAGTTACTCCTACGAGCAGTACTTC
TRBV2	-	-	10	TRBJ1-4	CASVGEKLFF	TGTGCCAGCGTTGGGGAAAAACTGTTTTTT
TRBV18	once	-	12	TRBJ2-2	CASSPITGELFF	TGTGCCAGCTCACCGATCACCGGGGAGCTGTTTTTT
TRBV7-9	once	-	18	TRBJ1-2	CASSLEAGAFGGNYGYTF	TGTGCCAGCAGCTTAGAAGCAGGGGCATTTGGGGGTAACTATGGCTACACCTTC
TRBV6-5	-	TRBD1	14	TRBJ1-1	CASSGQDRGTEAFF	TGTGCCAGCAGTGGACAGGATCGTGGCACTGAAGCTTTCTTT
TRBV28	-	-	16	TRBJ1-1	CASSLYSGTSNTEAFF	TGTGCCAGCAGTCTGTACTCCGGGACGTCGAACACTGAAGCTTTCTTT
TRBV11-2	-	TRBD1	14	TRBJ2-7	CASSLGAGGYEQYF	TGTGCCAGCAGCTTAGGGGCAGGGGGCTACGAGCAGTACTTC
TRBV13	-	-	13	TRBJ1-2	CASSLGRSYGYTF	TGTGCCAGCAGCTTGGGGCGGTCCTATGGCTACACCTTC
TRBV27	-	-	13	TRBJ2-5	CASRFKGVETQYF	TGTGCCAGCAGATTCAAGGGGGTGGAGACCCAGTACTTC
TRBV6-6	-	-	13	TRBJ2-5	CASNGGSYETQYF	TGTGCCAGCAACGGAGGGTCCTACGAGACCCAGTACTTC
TRBV4-1	once	-	14	TRBJ2-7	CASSHGTAGYEQYF	TGCGCCAGCAGCCACGGGACAGCGGGGTACGAGCAGTACTTC
TRBV9	-	-	16	TRBJ2-2	CASSVWGWQETGELFF	TGTGCCAGCAGCGTATGGGGTTGGCAGGAGACCGGGGAGCTGTTTTTT
TRBV4-1	-	TRBD1	14	TRBJ2-7	CASSQGQGLSEQYF	TGCGCCAGCAGCCAGGGACAGGGTCTGAGCGAGCAGTACTTC
TRBV6-5	-	TRBD2	16	TRBJ2-1	CASSYDLSGRYNEQFF	TGTGCCAGCAGTTACGATCTTAGCGGGCGTTACAATGAGCAGTTCTTC